These 18 T cell receptor beta chains were all obtained from the same sample, sequenced in a study of shared clonotypes between healthy human individuals. Using immunoSEQ multiplex PCR, the repertoire was profiled, and TCRdb retains in-frame clones only, with some absent. The sample yields about 1.1 million clones, approximately 78% seen once. Sequenced input: memory CD4+ T cells from PBMCs. The subset: CD45RA-negative fraction. All receptors derive from a man aged 18 to 29 in good health. Some clones in this sample may be carry-over from other donors' samples.

This chain joins TRBV28 and TRBJ2-7, with D maybe TRBD1 (5 bases). The CDR3 is made up of 14 amino acids. Germline V CDR1 and CDR2: MDHEN, SYDVKM. The V gene lost 2 bases and the J gene lost 2 bases, with 10 bases spanning the gap. DNA for the CDR3: TGTGCCAGCAGTTTAGCGGACATTACCTACGAGCAGTACTTC. As protein: CASSLADITYEQYF.

The V call is TRBV18, the J call TRBJ2-1, with 8 nucleotides matching TRBD2. The J segment lost 3 bases and the V segment lost 6 bases, leaving 10 bases of the junction unmatched. CDR3 length equals 16 residues. The germline CDR1 and CDR2 sequences are KGHSH and LQKENI. This CDR3 reads CASSPGVSGSYNEQFF. For the CDR3, the DNA is TGTGCCAGCTCTCCCGGGGTGAGCGGGAGCTACAATGAGCAGTTCTTC.

V is TRBV15 and J is TRBJ2-6; TRBD1 matches 7 bases. The CDR3 spans 18 residues. Trimming removed 1 base from V and 4 bases from J; junction bases left unmatched: 10. Looked up from germline, CDR1 is LNHNV and CDR2 is YYDKDF (reference sequence). The CDR3 spells CATSRGTGAVRGANVLTF. CDR3 bases: TGTGCCACCAGCAGAGGTACAGGGGCGGTGAGGGGGGCCAACGTCCTGACTTTC.

The chain recombines TRBV7-8 with TRBJ2-1, with D hard to call. The CDR3 is 14 residues long. Deletions cut 5 bases from V and 4 bases from J, with 12 bases between. CDR1 is SGHVS and CDR2 is FQNEAQ in the germline V gene. The CDR3, as DNA: TGTGCCAGCAGCCCTGGAACGCGGTACAATGAGCAGTTCTTC. Protein product: CASSPGTRYNEQFF. The full variable domain, with the rest looked up from reference TRBV7-8 and TRBJ2-1, is GAGVSQSPRYKVAKRGQDVALRCDPISGHVSLFWYQQALGQGPEFLTYFQNEAQLDKSGLPSDRFFAERPEGSVSTLKIQRTQQEDSAVYLCASSPGTRYNEQFFGPGTRLTVL.

This clone was counted ten times or more. The genes are TRBV27 and TRBJ1-1; D possibly corresponds to TRBD1 (5 bases). This CDR3 comprises 14 residues. Germline V gene lookup returns CDR1 MNHEY and CDR2 SMNVEV (reference sequence). With 5 bases removed from V and 1 base from J, the gap between germline ends came to 11 bases. This chain's CDR3 is CASSIRGQNTEAFF. CDR3 bases: TGTGCCAGCAGTATAAGGGGCCAGAACACTGAAGCTTTCTTT.

The V and J genes are TRBV6-5 and TRBJ1-2; no clear D gene. Per germline, CDR1 MNHEY and CDR2 SVGAGI. The length of the CDR3 is 13 residues. Trimming left V 7 bases short and J 1 base short, with 10 bases between. This CDR3 is CASKDVRNYGYTF. CDR3 coding DNA: TGTGCCAGCAAGGACGTCCGTAACTATGGCTACACCTTC.

The chain combines TRBV4-2 with TRBJ2-1; 8 bases line up with TRBD2. Germline assignment: CDR1 LGHNA and CDR2 YNFKEQ. V gave up 4 bases and J gave up 7 bases; unmatched junction bases: 3. The CDR3 has 13 amino acids. CDR3 protein: CASSLSSGNEQFF. CDR3 sequence (DNA): TGTGCCAGCAGCCTTTCTAGCGGGAATGAGCAGTTCTTC.

For this clone: A much larger clone differs by one base, so this may be a read error. The DNA for the CDR3 is TGCAGCGTTGCAAAGGACTTCATTAACAATGAGCAGTTCTTC. It codes for CSVAKDFINNEQFF. The chain links TRBV29-1 to TRBJ2-1, with D possibly TRBD2 on 5 matching bases. This CDR3 spans 14 amino acids. Germline CDR1 and CDR2: SQVTM and ANQGSEA. V was pared by 4 bases and J by 5 bases, with 15 bases between.

The V call is TRBV30, the J call TRBJ1-1; D call uncertain. With 0 bases removed from V and 0 bases from J, the gap between germline ends came to 14 bases. CDR3 length: 16 amino acids. In germline, CDR1 is GTSNPN, CDR2 SVGIG (reference sequence). The CDR3 DNA reads TGTGCCTGGAGTGTACTGTGGCGGCCGTTGAACACTGAAGCTTTCTTT. Translation gives CAWSVLWRPLNTEAFF.

V and J are TRBV19 and TRBJ2-7, with 7 bases matching TRBD2. The V segment lost 5 bases and the J segment 0 bases; nucleotides outside the gene matches: 4. Germline CDR1 LNHDA, CDR2 SQIVND (reference sequence). The CDR3 covers 14 residues. The CDR3 DNA follows: TGTGCCAGTAGTCTAGCGGCGAGCTCCTACGAGCAGTACTTC. Amino acid sequence: CASSLAASSYEQYF.

This clone was counted once. V is TRBV11-1 and J is TRBJ1-2; weak D call: TRBD1 (6 bases). CDR1 is SGHAT and CDR2 is FQDESV in the germline V gene (reference sequence). V lost 4 bases and J 4 bases, leaving 10 bases between the germline ends. The CDR3 extends over 13 amino acids. DNA of the CDR3: TGTGCCAGCAGCTGGGACATTGGCTATGGCTACACCTTC. Its translation: CASSWDIGYGYTF.

CDR3 nucleotide sequence: TGTGCCAGCAGGGCCGCAGACAACTATGGCTACACCTTC. It codes for CASRAADNYGYTF. V is TRBV28 and J is TRBJ1-2; D call uncertain. V was shortened by 6 bases and J by 2 bases, with 10 bases between the two germline ends. The CDR3 spans 13 residues. The germline gives CDR1 MDHEN, CDR2 SYDVKM.

In its sample, this clone was seen once. V usage is TRBV5-1 and J usage is TRBJ2-5; 10 bases map to TRBD2. This CDR3 has 15 amino acids. Germline V CDR1 and CDR2: SGHRS, YFSETQ. J lost 5 bases, V lost 4 bases, and 8 bases had no gene match. CDR3 protein: CASSRSGRAQETQYF. The CDR3 region has the DNA TGCGCCAGCAGCCGAAGCGGGAGGGCCCAGGAGACCCAGTACTTC.

This chain joins TRBV2 and TRBJ1-5, with D possibly being TRBD1 (5 bases). Germline V gives CDR1 SNHLY, CDR2 FYNNEI. This CDR3 has 14 amino acids. Trimming stripped 6 bases from V and 3 bases from J, with 12 bases between. The CDR3 DNA reads TGTGCCAGCAGACGAGACAGACTCAATCAGCCCCAGCATTTT. Encoded protein: CASRRDRLNQPQHF.

CDR3 amino acids: CASSRQGFEAFF. In DNA form, the CDR3 reads TGTGCCAGCAGCCGTCAGGGCTTTGAAGCTTTCTTT. V gene TRBV14 combines with J gene TRBJ1-1; D might be TRBD1 (5 bases). V gave up 4 bases and J gave up 7 bases, with 10 bases separating them. Germline V gene lookup returns CDR1 SGHDN and CDR2 FVKESK. CDR3 length: 12 amino acids. The entire variable domain, with the rest obtained from reference TRBV14 and TRBJ1-1, is as follows: EAGVTQFPSHSVIEKGQTVTLRCDPISGHDNLYWYRRVMGKEIKFLLHFVKESKQDESGMPNNRFLAERTGGTYSTLKVQPAELEDSGVYFCASSRQGFEAFFGQGTRLTVV.

The chain links TRBV5-1 to TRBJ1-1, with D maybe TRBD1 (5 bases). Germline CDR1 and CDR2: SGHRS and YFSETQ. V was pared by 0 bases and J by 6 bases, with 15 bases between. The CDR3 runs 15 residues. CDR3 DNA: TGCGCCAGCAGCTTGGTTCCAGGGCTAGACGCTGAAGCTTTCTTT. This translates into CASSLVPGLDAEAFF.

The chain is built from TRBV5-4 and TRBJ2-5, with 11 positions matching TRBD2. V gave up 2 bases and J gave up 0 bases; unmatched junction bases: 12. The V gene's germline CDR1 is SGHNT and CDR2 YYREEE (reference sequence). The CDR3 has 19 residues. The CDR3 coding sequence is TGTGCCAGCAGCTTAACTGGGACTAGCGGAGTAGGCTACCAAGAGACCCAGTACTTC. It yields the protein CASSLTGTSGVGYQETQYF. Full variable domain (remainder filled in from reference TRBV5-4 and TRBJ2-5): ETGVTQSPTHLIKTRGQQVTLRCSSQSGHNTVSWYQQALGQGPQFIFQYYREEENGRGNFPPRFSGLQFPNYSSELNVNALELDDSALYLCASSLTGTSGVGYQETQYFGPGTRLLVL.

This clone was found once. The chain recombines TRBV27 with TRBJ2-5, with TRBD2 as a possible D gene (5 bases). The CDR3 is 15 residues long. V was pared by 7 bases and J by 8 bases, with 23 bases between. Germline CDR1 reads MNHEY; CDR2 reads SMNVEV (reference sequence). DNA of the CDR3: TGTGCCAGCACCTCTAACAGCGGCGGTCGAATTACCCAGTACTTC. It encodes CASTSNSGGRITQYF.